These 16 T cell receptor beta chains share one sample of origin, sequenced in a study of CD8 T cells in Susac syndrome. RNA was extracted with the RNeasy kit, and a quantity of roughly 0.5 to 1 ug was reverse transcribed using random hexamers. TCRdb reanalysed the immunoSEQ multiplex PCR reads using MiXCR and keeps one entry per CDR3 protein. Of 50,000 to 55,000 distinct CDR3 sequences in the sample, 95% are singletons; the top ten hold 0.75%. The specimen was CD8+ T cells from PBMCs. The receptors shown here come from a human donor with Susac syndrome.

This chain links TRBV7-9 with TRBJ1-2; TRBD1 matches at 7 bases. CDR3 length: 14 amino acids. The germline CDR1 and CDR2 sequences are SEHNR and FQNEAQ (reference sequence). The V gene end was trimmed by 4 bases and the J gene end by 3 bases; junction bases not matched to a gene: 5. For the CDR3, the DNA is TGTGCCAGCAGCTCAGGGGGAGGCGACTATGGCTACACCTTC. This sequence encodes CASSSGGGDYGYTF.

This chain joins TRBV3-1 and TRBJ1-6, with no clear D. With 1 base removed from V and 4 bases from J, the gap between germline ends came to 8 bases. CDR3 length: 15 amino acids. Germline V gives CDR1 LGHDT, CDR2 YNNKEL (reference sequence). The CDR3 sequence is CASSQVIGYNSPLHF. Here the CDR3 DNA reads TGTGCCAGCAGCCAAGTGATCGGTTATAATTCACCCCTCCACTTT. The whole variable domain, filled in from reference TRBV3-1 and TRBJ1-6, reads DTAVSQTPKYLVTQMGNDKSIKCEQNLGHDTMYWYKQDSKKFLKIMFSYNNKELIINETVPNRFSPKSPDKAHLNLHINSLELGDSAVYFCASSQVIGYNSPLHFGNGTRLTVT.

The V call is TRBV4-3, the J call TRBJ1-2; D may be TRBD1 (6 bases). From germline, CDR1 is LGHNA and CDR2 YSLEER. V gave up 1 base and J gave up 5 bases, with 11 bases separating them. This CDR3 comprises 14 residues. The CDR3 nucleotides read TGCGCCAGCAGCCAAGGGAGGGGGGAGTATGGCTACACCTTC. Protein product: CASSQGRGEYGYTF.

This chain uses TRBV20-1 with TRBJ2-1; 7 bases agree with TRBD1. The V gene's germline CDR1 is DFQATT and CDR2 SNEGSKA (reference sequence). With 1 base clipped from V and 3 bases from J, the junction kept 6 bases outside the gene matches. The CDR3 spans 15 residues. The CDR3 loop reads CSARVPGQHYNEQFF. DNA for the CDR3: TGCAGTGCTAGAGTCCCGGGACAGCACTACAATGAGCAGTTCTTC.

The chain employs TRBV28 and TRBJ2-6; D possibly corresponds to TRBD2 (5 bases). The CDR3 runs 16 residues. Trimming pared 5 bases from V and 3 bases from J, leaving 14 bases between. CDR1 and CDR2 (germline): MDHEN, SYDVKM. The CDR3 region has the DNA TGTGCCAGCAGTCCAATCACTAGTAATGGGGCCAACGTCCTGACTTTC. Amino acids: CASSPITSNGANVLTF.

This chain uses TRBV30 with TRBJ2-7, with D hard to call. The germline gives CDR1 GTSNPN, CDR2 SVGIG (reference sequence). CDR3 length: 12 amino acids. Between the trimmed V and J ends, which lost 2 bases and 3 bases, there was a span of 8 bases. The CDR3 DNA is TGTGCCTGGAGTTATGAGCACTACGAGCAGTACTTC. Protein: CAWSYEHYEQYF.

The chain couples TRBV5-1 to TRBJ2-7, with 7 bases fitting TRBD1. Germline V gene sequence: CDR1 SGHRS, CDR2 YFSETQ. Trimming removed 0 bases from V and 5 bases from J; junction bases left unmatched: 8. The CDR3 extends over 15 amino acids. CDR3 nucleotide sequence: TGCGCCAGCAGCTTGGAGGGTGCCACAGGGGACGAGCAGTACTTC. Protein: CASSLEGATGDEQYF.

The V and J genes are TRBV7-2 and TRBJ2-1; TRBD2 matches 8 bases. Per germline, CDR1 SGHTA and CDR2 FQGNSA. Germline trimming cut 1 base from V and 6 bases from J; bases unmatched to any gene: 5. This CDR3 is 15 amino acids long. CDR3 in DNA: TGTGCCAGCAGCTTAGTTACTAGCGGTGGCAATGAGCAGTTCTTC. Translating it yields CASSLVTSGGNEQFF.

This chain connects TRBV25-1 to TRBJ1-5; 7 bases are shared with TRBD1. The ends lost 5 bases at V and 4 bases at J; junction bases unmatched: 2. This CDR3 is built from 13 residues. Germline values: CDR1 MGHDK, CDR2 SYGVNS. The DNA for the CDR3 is TGTGCCAGCAGTACGACAGGGAATCAGCCCCAGCATTTT. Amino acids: CASSTTGNQPQHF.

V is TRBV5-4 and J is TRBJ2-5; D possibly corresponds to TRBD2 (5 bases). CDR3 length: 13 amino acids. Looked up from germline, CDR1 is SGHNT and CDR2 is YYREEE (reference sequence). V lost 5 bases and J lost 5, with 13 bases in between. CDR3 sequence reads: CASSMEVGETQYF. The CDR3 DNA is TGTGCCAGCAGTATGGAGGTTGGGGAGACCCAGTACTTC.

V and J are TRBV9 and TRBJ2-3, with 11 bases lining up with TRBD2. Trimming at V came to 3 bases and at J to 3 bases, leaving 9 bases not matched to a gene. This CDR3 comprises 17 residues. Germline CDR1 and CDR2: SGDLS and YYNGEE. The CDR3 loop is CASSDHNSGGETDTQYF. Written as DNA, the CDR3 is TGTGCCAGCAGCGACCATAATAGCGGGGGGGAGACAGATACGCAGTATTTT.

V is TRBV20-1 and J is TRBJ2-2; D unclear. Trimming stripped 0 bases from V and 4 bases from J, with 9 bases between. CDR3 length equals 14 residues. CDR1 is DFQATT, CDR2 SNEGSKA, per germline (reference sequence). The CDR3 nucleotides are TGCAGTGCTAGAGATAAAAGCGTCACCGGGGAGCTGTTTTTT. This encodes CSARDKSVTGELFF.

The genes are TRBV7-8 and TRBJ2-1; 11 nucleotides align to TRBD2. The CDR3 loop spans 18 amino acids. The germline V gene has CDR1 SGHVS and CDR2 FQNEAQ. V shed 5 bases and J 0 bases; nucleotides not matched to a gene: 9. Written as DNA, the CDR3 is TGTGCCAGCAGCCCGACTAGCGGGGCAGTTCGCTCCTACAATGAGCAGTTCTTC. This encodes CASSPTSGAVRSYNEQFF.

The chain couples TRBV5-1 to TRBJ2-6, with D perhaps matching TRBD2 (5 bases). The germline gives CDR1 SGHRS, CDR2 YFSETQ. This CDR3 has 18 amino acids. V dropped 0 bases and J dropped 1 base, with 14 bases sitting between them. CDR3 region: CASSLVAADLSGANVLTF. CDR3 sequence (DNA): TGCGCCAGCAGCTTGGTGGCAGCGGACTTATCTGGGGCCAACGTCCTGACTTTC.

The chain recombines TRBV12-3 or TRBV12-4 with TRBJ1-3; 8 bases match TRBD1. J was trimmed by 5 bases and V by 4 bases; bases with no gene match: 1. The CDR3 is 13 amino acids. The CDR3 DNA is TGTGCCAGCAGTTGGACAGGGAGAAACACCATATATTTT. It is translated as CASSWTGRNTIYF.

For the CDR3, the DNA is TGTGCTAGTGGTCTCCGACAGGGTGGCAAAAACATTCAGTACTTC. This sequence encodes CASGLRQGGKNIQYF. The V and J genes are TRBV12-5 and TRBJ2-4, with 7 bases that match TRBD1. This CDR3 region has 15 residues. J was trimmed by 3 bases and V by 5 bases; bases with no gene match: 7. Per germline, CDR1 LGHNT and CDR2 FRNRAP.